What follows is one TCR beta chain and its context. The authors' processing: Researchers report that nucleated cell counts were estimated from reference gene primer amplification. The data were produced by immunoSEQ multiplex PCR, yet TCRdb's version contains in-frame clones alone and is incomplete. The V and J calls and the clone size are those of that table, but D and trimming were determined from the DNA. Here the sample spans about 250,000 clones, roughly 86% being singletons. Unmatched junction bases numbered 9, after V lost 6 bases and J lost 1 base. The germline V gene has CDR1 SGHRS and CDR2 YFSETQ. The CDR3 loop spans 16 amino acids. This specimen comes from a study of blood T cell repertoires in COVID-19. About the study: The United States, Italy and Spain supplied acute and convalescent COVID-19 samples. PBMCs, B-cell-depleted T cells, or T cells provided the cDNA or gDNA that made up the material.

The receptor's source is a woman aged 55-70 years who had recovered from COVID-19. Sequencing was performed on peripheral blood. The genes are TRBV5-1 and TRBJ2-2; 7 positions agree with TRBD1. CDR3 sequence reads: CASKNLGDRNTGELFF. Written as DNA, the CDR3 is TGCGCCAGCAAAAACCTGGGGGACAGGAACACCGGGGAGCTGTTTTTT.